These T cell receptor beta chains were read from a single sample in a study of T cells in Graves' hyperthyroidism and ophthalmopathy. Using its own MiXCR run on the multiplex PCR reads, TCRdb lists one record per CDR3 protein. This table holds approximately 590,000 distinct CDR3 sequences, about a sixth found once. The sample taken for sequencing was blood. The receptors originated from a woman in her thirties with Graves' hyperthyroidism. CDR3s include the opening cysteine and the closing phenylalanine or tryptophan. D genes are given only for firm matches. Part of the rows lack a size; the others show once, few, many or a class for expanded clones.

>TRBV30|11|-|many|TRBJ2-3
TGTGCCTGGGACAGATCAGATACGCAGTATTTT
CAWDRSDTQYF
>TRBV28|14|-|many|TRBJ2-4
TGTGCCAGCAGTTTTGAGATGACCAAAAACATTCAGTACTTC
CASSFEMTKNIQYF
>TRBV19|14|-|few|TRBJ2-2
TGTGCCAGTAGTCCCTACGCGCTAACCGGGGAGCTGTTTTTT
CASSPYALTGELFF
>TRBV28|15|TRBD1|many|TRBJ1-1
TGTGCCAGCAGTCTACAGGGGGCTGGGGGCACTGAAGCTTTCTTT
CASSLQGAGGTEAFF
>TRBV7-9|18|TRBD1|-|TRBJ2-7
TGTGCCAGCAGCTCCGGGACAGGGGCGATAGAGAGGTCCTACGAGCAGTACTTC
CASSSGTGAIERSYEQYF
>TRBV5-1|15|TRBD1|few|TRBJ2-1
TGCGCCAGCAGCTTCGGGGACAGGGTCAACAATGAGCAGTTCTTC
CASSFGDRVNNEQFF
>TRBV7-9|16|-|many|TRBJ2-5
TGTGCCAGCAGCTTACTAATCTCCGGGCTGGGGGAGACCCAGTACTTC
CASSLLISGLGETQYF
>TRBV30|11|-|-|TRBJ1-2
TGTGCCTGGAGTGGGGGGGGTGTATACACCTTC
CAWSGGGVYTF
>TRBV11-2|12|-|many|TRBJ2-1
TGTGCCAGCAGCCCGGTGGGCGATGAGCAGTTCTTC
CASSPVGDEQFF
>TRBV3-1|17|-|many|TRBJ1-3
TGTGCCAGCAGCCAAGAGTGGGCAGGACTCTCTGGAAACACCATATATTTT
CASSQEWAGLSGNTIYF
>TRBV30|13|-|many|TRBJ2-1
TGTGCCTGGAGTGTACCGACGACGGGACCCGGGTTCTTC
CAWSVPTTGPGFF
>TRBV10-3|14|-|-|TRBJ2-4
TGTGCCATCAGTGAGTCGAAATTAGCAAGCATTCAGTACTTC
CAISESKLASIQYF
>TRBV27|18|TRBD2|many|TRBJ2-1
TGTGCCAGCAGTCAACCAGCTAGCGGGAGGCTGACCTACAATGAGCAGTTCTTC
CASSQPASGRLTYNEQFF
>TRBV28|16|-|many|TRBJ2-3
TGTGCCAGCACCTACACCACTTCAGCGGCCACAGATACGCAGTATTTT
CASTYTTSAATDTQYF
>TRBV29-1|12|-|-|TRBJ2-7
TGCAGCGTTGTGTCGAGAACTTCCGAGCAGTACTTC
CSVVSRTSEQYF
>TRBV13|14|-|few|TRBJ2-5
TGTGCCAGCAGCTTCAACAGGGCCCAAGAGACCCAGTACTTC
CASSFNRAQETQYF
>TRBV6-2/TRBV6-3|15|-|-|TRBJ2-5
TGTGCCAGCAGCCCCAGACAGTGGTACCAAGAGACCCAGTACTTC
CASSPRQWYQETQYF
>TRBV3-1|17|TRBD2|-|TRBJ2-1
TGTGCCAGCAGCAGCGGACTAGCGGATAGCTCCTACAATGAGCAGTTCTTC
CASSSGLADSSYNEQFF